The present T cell receptor (beta chain) was sequenced within a study of T cell changes during pregnancy in multiple sclerosis. Clones were read by immunoSEQ multiplex PCR, and TCRdb kept only the in-frame ones, dropping some. The repertoire holds fewer than 90,000 clones, around 93% seen once, with around 1.4% in the top ten. Between the trimmed V and J ends, which lost 3 bases and 1 base, there was a span of 12 bases. The CDR3 consists of 15 residues. Germline V gene data show CDR1 as MNHNS and CDR2 as SASEGT. The receptor was isolated from a female donor in good health, enrolled as a control in a pregnancy study. This chain connects TRBV6-1 to TRBJ1-1, with D possibly TRBD1 on 6 matching bases. The starting material was peripheral blood, obtained in the third trimester of pregnancy. The CDR3 spells CASSEGRGQNTEAFF. The CDR3 nucleotides read TGTGCCAGCAGTGAGGGGAGGGGACAGAACACTGAAGCTTTCTTT.